These 5 T cell receptor beta chains originate from one sample sequenced in a study of blood T cells in healthy people across ages. A second PCR, run for roughly 6 to 11 cycles, used a sample-barcoded 5' primer plus a J-beta primer mix. One entry per CDR3 protein, called by TCRdb with MiXCR from the 5' RACE reads. The sample holds roughly 1.5 million distinct CDR3 sequences, 42% seen once. Input material: blood. The source of these receptors is a woman aged 18-35 years in good health.

Only a few counts were recorded for this clonotype. Its ends do not fully match the called genes, so a read error is possible. The rearrangement joins TRBV7-9 to TRBJ1-6; D call uncertain. The CDR3 length is 12 residues. Germline V CDR1 and CDR2: SEHNR, FQNEAQ (reference sequence). CDR3 protein: CASSSDNSPLHF. The CDR3, as DNA: TGTGCCAGCAGCTCCGATAATTCACCCCTCCACTTT. The full variable domain, in which reference TRBV7-9 and TRBJ1-6 provide the parts outside the CDR3, is DTGVSQNPRHKITKRGQNVTFRCDPISEHNRLYWYRQTLGQGPEFLTYFQNEAQLEKSRLLSDRFSAERPKGSFSTLEIQRTEQGDSAMYLCASSSDNSPLHFGNGTRLTVT.

The CDR3 coding sequence is TGTGCCAGCAGTTCTCCCGGCCTCTCCTACAATGAGCAGTACTTC. As protein: CASSSPGLSYNEQYF. The rearrangement joins TRBV12-3 or TRBV12-4 to TRBJ2-1, with D hard to call. The DNA end is more similar to TRBJ2-7, so the J call may be wrong. There are 15 residues in the CDR3.

The rearrangement uses TRBV13 and TRBJ2-5; TRBD2 matches 7 bases. This CDR3 is built from 15 residues. The junction had 5 bases not matched to a gene; V was cut back by 4 bases and J by 0 bases. Germline loops: CDR1 PRHDT, CDR2 FYEKMQ (reference sequence). The CDR3 sequence is CASSSTSDYQETQYF. The CDR3 region has the DNA TGTGCCAGCAGCTCCACTAGCGATTACCAAGAGACCCAGTACTTC.

The rearrangement links TRBV29-1 to TRBJ2-7, with 9 bases identical to TRBD1. The junction had 7 bases not matched to a gene; V was cut back by 4 bases and J by 3 bases. Germline lookup yields CDR1 SQVTM and CDR2 ANQGSEA. This CDR3 contains 14 residues. This CDR3 reads CSVAAGTGIYEQYF. The CDR3 region has the DNA TGCAGCGTTGCGGCCGGGACAGGGATCTACGAGCAGTACTTC.

A few counts support this clonotype. The chain employs TRBV20-1 and TRBJ2-3; possible D gene TRBD1, 5 bases. The CDR3 has 12 amino acids. The V end lost 0 bases, the J end lost 11 bases, and 12 bases lay between the germline ends. From germline, CDR1 is DFQATT and CDR2 SNEGSKA (reference sequence). The CDR3 sequence: CSAREIRQGQYF. The CDR3, as DNA: TGCAGTGCTAGAGAAATCAGGCAGGGGCAGTATTTT.